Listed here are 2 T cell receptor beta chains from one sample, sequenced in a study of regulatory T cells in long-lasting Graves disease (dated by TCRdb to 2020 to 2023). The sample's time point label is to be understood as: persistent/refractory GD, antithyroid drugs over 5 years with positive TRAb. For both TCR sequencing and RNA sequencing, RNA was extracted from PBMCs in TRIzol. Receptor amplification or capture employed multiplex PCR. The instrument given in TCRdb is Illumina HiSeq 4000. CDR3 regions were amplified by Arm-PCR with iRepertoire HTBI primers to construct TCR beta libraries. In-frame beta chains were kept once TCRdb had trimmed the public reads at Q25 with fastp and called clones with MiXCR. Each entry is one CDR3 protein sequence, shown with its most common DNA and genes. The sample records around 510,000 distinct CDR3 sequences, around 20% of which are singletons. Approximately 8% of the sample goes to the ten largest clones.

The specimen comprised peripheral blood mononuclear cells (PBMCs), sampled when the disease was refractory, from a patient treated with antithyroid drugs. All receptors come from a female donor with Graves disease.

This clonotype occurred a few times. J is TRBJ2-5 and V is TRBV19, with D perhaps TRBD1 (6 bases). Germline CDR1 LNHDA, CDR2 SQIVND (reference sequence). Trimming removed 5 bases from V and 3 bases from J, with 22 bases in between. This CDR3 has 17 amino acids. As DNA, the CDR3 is TGTGCCAGTAGTTCCCCCCCAGGGGTAAGGAGAGAAGAGACCCAGTACTTC. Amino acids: CASSSPPGVRREETQYF.

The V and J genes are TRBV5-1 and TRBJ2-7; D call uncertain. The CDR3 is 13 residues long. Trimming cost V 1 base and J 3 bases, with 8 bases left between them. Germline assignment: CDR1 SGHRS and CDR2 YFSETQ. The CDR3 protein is CASSLYGDYEQYF. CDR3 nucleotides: TGCGCCAGCAGCTTGTACGGAGACTACGAGCAGTACTTC.